This section outlines one TCR beta chain sequence together with its context. At one of its ends the junction is not consistent with the germline gene, which may arise from a read error. This sample is part of a study of CD8+CD57+ T cells in acquired aplastic anemia. The CDR3 is 16 amino acids. Germline V gives CDR1 ENHRY, CDR2 SYGVKD. Selection for sequencing was limited to patients who had shown CD8+CD57+ cell expansion by flow cytometry. Genomic DNA, the template, was used for profiling of the TCR beta VDJ and CDR3. TCRdb itself ran the reads through MiXCR, one entry per CDR3 protein. The table lists about 40,000 distinct CDR3 sequences, about 63% of them singletons.

The receptor comes from a human donor with aplastic anemia. This chain uses TRBV10-3 with TRBJ2-7, with 10 positions matching TRBD2. The material sequenced was sorted CD4+, CD8+, or CD8+CD57+ T cells (not recorded which) from PBMCs. DNA of the CDR3: TGTGCCAGCAGTTACCACTCACTAGCGGGGAGCTACGAGCAGTACTTC. Residues: CASSYHSLAGSYEQYF.